The 4 T cell receptor beta chains in this list originate from one sample, sequenced in a study of blood T cell repertoires in COVID-19. Assay: immunoSEQ multiplex PCR; the TCRdb copy retains only in-frame clones and omits some. The data hold under 250,000 clones, with roughly 82% observed a single time. The sequenced material came from peripheral blood. The receptors here all came from a human donor in a cohort sampled during active COVID-19.

The chain uses TRBV19 and TRBJ2-2; the D gene is possibly TRBD1 (7 bases). This CDR3 spans 20 amino acids. In germline, CDR1 is LNHDA, CDR2 SQIVND (reference sequence). V gave up 4 bases and J gave up 2 bases, with 26 bases separating them. CDR3 loop: CASSKEPPGRQGRNTGELFF. As DNA, the CDR3 is TGTGCCAGTAGTAAAGAACCCCCCGGGAGACAGGGCCGAAACACCGGGGAGCTGTTTTTT.

V usage is TRBV5-1 and J usage is TRBJ1-2, with D perhaps matching TRBD1 (6 bases). The CDR3 loop spans 14 amino acids. Germline V CDR1 and CDR2: SGHRS, YFSETQ. V was pared by 3 bases and J by 6 bases, with 15 bases between. This CDR3 is CASSYRQDSDGYTF. The DNA for the CDR3 is TGCGCCAGCAGCTATCGACAGGATTCCGATGGCTACACCTTC.

This clone was observed once. The V gene is TRBV30, the J gene TRBJ2-3; TRBD2 is a possible D gene (6 bases). CDR1 is GTSNPN, CDR2 SVGIG, per germline (reference sequence). V lost 0 bases and J lost 6, with 13 bases in between. The CDR3 totals 14 residues. CDR3: CAWSVQRGRDTQYF. The CDR3 DNA reads TGTGCCTGGAGTGTACAAAGAGGGAGGGATACGCAGTATTTT.

This rearrangement joins TRBV24-1 to TRBJ2-7, with 9 bases lining up with TRBD1. The CDR3 runs to 15 residues. Per the germline V gene, CDR1 is KGHDR and CDR2 is SFDVKD. V dropped 3 bases and J dropped 2; count of bases not matched to a gene: 4. The CDR3 region has the DNA TGTGCCACCAGTGATACGACAGGGGGGACCTACGAGCAGTACTTC. Translating gives CATSDTTGGTYEQYF.